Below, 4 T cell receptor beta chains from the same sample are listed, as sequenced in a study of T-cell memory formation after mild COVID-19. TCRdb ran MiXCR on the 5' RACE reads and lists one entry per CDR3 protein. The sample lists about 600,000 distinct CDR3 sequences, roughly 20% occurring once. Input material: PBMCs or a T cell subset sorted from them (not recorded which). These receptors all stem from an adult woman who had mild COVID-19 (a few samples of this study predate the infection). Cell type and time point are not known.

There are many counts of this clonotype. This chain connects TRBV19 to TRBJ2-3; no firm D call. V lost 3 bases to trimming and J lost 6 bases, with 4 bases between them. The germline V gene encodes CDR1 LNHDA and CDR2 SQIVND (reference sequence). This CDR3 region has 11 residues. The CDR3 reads CASSMGDTQYF. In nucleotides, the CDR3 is TGTGCCAGTAGTATGGGGGATACGCAGTATTTT. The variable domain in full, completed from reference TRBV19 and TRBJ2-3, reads DGGITQSPKYLFRKEGQNVTLSCEQNLNHDAMYWYRQDPGQGLRLIYYSQIVNDFQKGDIAEGYSVSREKKESFPLTVTSAQKNPTAFYLCASSMGDTQYFGPGTRLTVL.

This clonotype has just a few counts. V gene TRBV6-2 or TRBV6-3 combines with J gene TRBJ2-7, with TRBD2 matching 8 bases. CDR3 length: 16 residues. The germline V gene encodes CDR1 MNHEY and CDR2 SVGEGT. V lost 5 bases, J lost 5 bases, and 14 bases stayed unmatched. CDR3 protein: CASSPYAGGPLHEQYF. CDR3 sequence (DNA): TGTGCCAGCAGTCCCTACGCGGGAGGTCCGTTGCACGAGCAGTACTTC.

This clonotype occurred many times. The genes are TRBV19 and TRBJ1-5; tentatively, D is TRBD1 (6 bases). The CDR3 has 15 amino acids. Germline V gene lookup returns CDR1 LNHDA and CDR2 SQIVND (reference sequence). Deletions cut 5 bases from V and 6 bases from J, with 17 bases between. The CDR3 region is CASSAPQGRGQPQHF. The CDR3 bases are TGTGCCAGTAGTGCCCCACAGGGTAGGGGTCAGCCCCAGCATTTT.

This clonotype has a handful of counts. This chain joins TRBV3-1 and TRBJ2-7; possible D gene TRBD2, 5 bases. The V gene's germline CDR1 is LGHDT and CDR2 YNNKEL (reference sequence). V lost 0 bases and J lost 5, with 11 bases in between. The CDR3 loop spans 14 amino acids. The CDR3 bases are TGTGCCAGCAGCCAAGAATGGCCTAGCAACGAGCAGTACTTC. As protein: CASSQEWPSNEQYF.